These 27 T cell receptor beta chains were all obtained from the same sample, sequenced in a study of T cell repertoires in cytomegalovirus infection. These receptors' targets are unknown. TCRdb ran MiXCR on the reads and lists one entry per CDR3 protein. The table includes approximately 910,000 distinct CDR3 sequences, roughly 31% detected once. The source material was cultured CD8+ T cells from PBMCs, sampled from culture after CMV antigen stimulation. Receptors originate from a human donor in good health (CMV status not recorded). Some clones in this sample may be carry-over from other donors' samples.

CDR3 in amino acids: CASSLYGTGDYHYEQYF. The CDR3 DNA reads as TGCGCCAGCAGCCTTTACGGGACAGGGGATTATCACTACGAGCAGTACTTC. The chain links TRBV4-1 to TRBJ2-7; 10 bases align to TRBD1. The CDR3 sequence is 17 residues long. Germline CDR1 is MGHRA and CDR2 is YSYEKL. The junction had 12 bases not matched to a gene; V was cut back by 4 bases and J by 3 bases.

The chain couples TRBV25-1 to TRBJ2-7; 7 positions agree with TRBD1. CDR3 length: 16 residues. V gave up 4 bases and J gave up 4 bases; unmatched junction bases: 13. The germline V gene encodes CDR1 MGHDK and CDR2 SYGVNS. This CDR3 reads CASSARRGTDQYEQYF. The CDR3 DNA reads TGTGCCAGCAGTGCACGTCGTGGGACAGACCAATACGAGCAGTACTTC.

This clonotype was seen at least ten times. The chain combines TRBV6-1 with TRBJ1-5, with unresolved D. Germline CDR1 MNHNS, CDR2 SASEGT. The CDR3 length is 13 residues. Trimming removed 5 bases from V and 6 bases from J, with 11 bases in between. The CDR3 is CASSSRVLQPQHF. The CDR3 DNA is TGTGCCAGCAGTTCGAGGGTGCTTCAGCCCCAGCATTTT.

This clonotype has more than one count but fewer than ten. The J gene is TRBJ1-1, the V gene TRBV6-2 or TRBV6-3; D call uncertain. V was shortened by 7 bases and J by 6 bases, with 21 bases between the two germline ends. The germline gives CDR1 MNHEY, CDR2 SVGEGT. The CDR3 is made up of 15 amino acids. The CDR3 nucleotides are TGTGCCAGCACCGTATACGCTCAAATACAGTCTGAAGCTTTCTTT. Its translation: CASTVYAQIQSEAFF.

This clonotype was recorded many times. The CDR3 DNA follows: TGTGCCAGCATCCCCTCTAGCGGGGAACAAGAGACCCAGTACTTC. Its protein product is CASIPSSGEQETQYF. This chain connects TRBV7-2 to TRBJ2-5, with 9 bases that match TRBD2. V was clipped by 7 bases and J by 2 bases; unmatched bases: 8. The CDR3 loop spans 15 amino acids. Germline assignment: CDR1 SGHTA and CDR2 FQGNSA. The full variable domain, its missing parts supplied by reference TRBV7-2 and TRBJ2-5, is GAGVSQSPSNKVTEKGKDVELRCDPISGHTALYWYRQSLGQGLEFLIYFQGNSAPDKSGLPSDRFSAERTGGSVSTLTIQRTQQEDSAVYLCASIPSSGEQETQYFGPGTRLLVL.

This clonotype was observed a handful of times. This chain connects TRBV27 to TRBJ1-1; TRBD1 matches at 10 bases. The trim removed 6 bases at V and 5 bases at J, leaving 6 bases unmatched. Germline CDR1 reads MNHEY; CDR2 reads SMNVEV (reference sequence). This CDR3 region has 14 residues. The CDR3 protein is CASSRGQGVTEAFF. The CDR3 DNA reads as TGTGCCAGCAGCCGCGGACAGGGGGTTACTGAAGCTTTCTTT.

The genes are TRBV7-6 and TRBJ1-1; the match to TRBD1 covers 12 bases. The V gene's germline CDR1 is SGHVS and CDR2 FNYEAQ. There are 17 residues in the CDR3. The J segment lost 1 base and the V segment lost 1 base, leaving 4 bases of the junction unmatched. The CDR3 nucleotides are TGTGCCAGCAGCTTAGGGGACAGGGGGCGAAAGAACACTGAAGCTTTCTTT. Amino acids: CASSLGDRGRKNTEAFF.

The chain links TRBV12-3 or TRBV12-4 to TRBJ2-5; 9 bases are a match to TRBD2. This CDR3 has 15 amino acids. Unmatched junction bases numbered 4, after V lost 4 bases and J lost 1 base. DNA for the CDR3: TGTGCCAGCAGTTGGGAAGCGGGGGGCCAAGAGACCCAGTACTTC. Its protein product is CASSWEAGGQETQYF.

This clonotype has a count of ten or more. The chain is built from TRBV7-2 and TRBJ2-3; maybe TRBD2 (6 bases). Germline CDR1 SGHTA, CDR2 FQGNSA. Trimming shortened V by 6 bases and J by 6 bases, and 22 bases separated the two germline ends. CDR3 length: 16 amino acids. CDR3 loop: CASSYDGRRKVDTQYF. The CDR3 region has the DNA TGTGCCAGCAGTTATGACGGGAGAAGGAAGGTGGATACGCAGTATTTT.

This sequence joins TRBV9 and TRBJ2-5; a weak D match, TRBD2 (7 bases). Trimming took 2 bases from V and 4 from J, leaving 21 bases between them. Germline CDR1 reads SGDLS; CDR2 reads YYNGEE. The CDR3 is 17 amino acids. CDR3 in amino acids: CASSVRAGANLLETQYF. CDR3 DNA sequence: TGTGCCAGCAGCGTCCGGGCGGGGGCCAACCTTCTAGAGACCCAGTACTTC.

This clonotype was recorded at least ten times. One end of the junction is discordant with germline, which a read error may explain. The chain combines TRBV7-6 with TRBJ2-2; 11 bases map to TRBD2. Per germline, CDR1 SGHVS and CDR2 FNYEAQ. The CDR3 has 16 amino acids. The CDR3 bases are TGTGCCAGCAGCCCTTTAGCGGGGGGGAACGCCGGGGAGCTGTTTTTT. Translating it yields CASSPLAGGNAGELFF.

The gene calls are TRBV6-1 and TRBJ2-3; D call uncertain. The CDR3 is made up of 15 amino acids. Trimming cost V 4 bases and J 1 base, with 12 bases left between them. Germline loops: CDR1 MNHNS, CDR2 SASEGT. This CDR3 reads CASSGLPVGTDTQYF. The CDR3 region has the DNA TGTGCCAGCAGTGGACTTCCTGTTGGCACAGATACGCAGTATTTT.

This clonotype occurred many times. This chain uses TRBV7-2 with TRBJ2-6, with 8 bases lining up with TRBD1. CDR1 is SGHTA, CDR2 FQGNSA, per germline. The length of the CDR3 is 17 residues. Germline trimming cut 5 bases from V and 1 base from J; bases unmatched to any gene: 7. The CDR3 is CASSRGQGPSGANVLTF. In DNA form, the CDR3 reads TGTGCCAGCAGCCGCGGACAGGGACCATCTGGGGCCAACGTCCTGACTTTC.

This clonotype was detected ten times or more. The genes are TRBV7-8 and TRBJ1-5; D is undetermined. Germline CDR1 is SGHVS and CDR2 is FQNEAQ. V was clipped by 0 bases and J by 6 bases, with 15 bases between them. The length of the CDR3 is 16 residues. The CDR3 spells CASSLALPGSSQPQHF. The CDR3 DNA sequence: TGTGCCAGCAGCTTAGCGTTACCCGGGAGTAGTCAGCCCCAGCATTTT.

The rearrangement links TRBV29-1 to TRBJ2-1; 9 bases map to TRBD1. This CDR3 comprises 15 residues. CDR1 is SQVTM, CDR2 ANQGSEA, per germline. Trimming cost V 8 bases and J 3 bases; bases outside gene matches: 11. The CDR3 loop reads CSTSDRGRHYNEQFF. The DNA for the CDR3 is TGCAGCACCTCGGACAGGGGTCGACACTACAATGAGCAGTTCTTC.

This clonotype was detected many times. This sequence joins TRBV7-2 and TRBJ1-5, with D possibly matching TRBD1 (6 bases). V was cut by 2 bases and J by 1 base, with 9 bases left in between. The CDR3 is 15 amino acids. The germline CDR1 and CDR2 sequences are SGHTA and FQGNSA. The CDR3 DNA reads TGTGCCAGCAGCTTAACACAGGGAAGCAATCAGCCCCAGCATTTT. It is translated as CASSLTQGSNQPQHF.

The chain combines TRBV10-3 with TRBJ2-7, with 9 nucleotides matching TRBD1. J lost 0 bases, V lost 3 bases, and 6 bases had no gene match. Germline CDR1 and CDR2: ENHRY and SYGVKD. The CDR3 has 16 residues. The CDR3 DNA reads TGTGCCATCAGTGACCCCGGGACAGGGAGCTCCTACGAGCAGTACTTC. Protein sequence: CAISDPGTGSSYEQYF.

The V gene is TRBV27, the J gene TRBJ2-7; TRBD1 agrees at 11 bases. The CDR3 is made up of 13 amino acids. V shed 8 bases and J 6 bases; nucleotides not matched to a gene: 6. Per the germline V gene, CDR1 is MNHEY and CDR2 is SMNVEV (reference sequence). The CDR3 sequence: CASFGQGAIEQYF. CDR3 DNA: TGTGCCAGCTTCGGACAGGGGGCAATCGAGCAGTACTTC.

This chain connects TRBV19 to TRBJ2-7, with 8 bases that match TRBD1. The CDR3 runs to 14 residues. The junction had 8 bases not matched to a gene; V was cut back by 8 bases and J by 2 bases. The germline gives CDR1 LNHDA, CDR2 SQIVND (reference sequence). CDR3 sequence: CASGGGTGPYEQYF. For the CDR3, the DNA is TGTGCCAGTGGTGGGGGGACAGGTCCCTACGAGCAGTACTTC.

The chain employs TRBV6-1 and TRBJ1-1, with D perhaps TRBD1 (5 bases). The V and J ends lost 7 bases and 5 bases respectively, with 17 bases between them. Germline CDR1 is MNHNS and CDR2 is SASEGT. The CDR3 runs to 14 residues. In DNA form, the CDR3 reads TGTGCCAGCACCCCGGACCCAGGACAAACTGAAGCTTTCTTT. It is translated as CASTPDPGQTEAFF.

This sequence joins TRBV15 and TRBJ2-5, with TRBD2 matching over 13 bases. Germline CDR1 LNHNV, CDR2 YYDKDF (reference sequence). V shed 1 base and J 5 bases; nucleotides not matched to a gene: 7. The CDR3 has 17 residues. The CDR3 region is CATSRGTSGGHRETQYF. Here the CDR3 DNA reads TGTGCCACCAGCAGAGGGACTAGCGGGGGCCATCGGGAGACCCAGTACTTC.

This clonotype occurred a few times. The DNA for the CDR3 is TGTGCCAGCAGTGGGCCATCTAACTATGGCTACACCTTC. Protein sequence: CASSGPSNYGYTF. The chain joins TRBV27 to TRBJ1-2; D gene ambiguous. Germline V CDR1 and CDR2: MNHEY, SMNVEV (reference sequence). V gave up 5 bases and J gave up 0 bases, with 7 bases separating them. The CDR3 runs 13 residues.

This clonotype was recorded many times. The chain joins TRBV7-2 to TRBJ2-4, with no clear D. The CDR3 is made up of 16 amino acids. Looked up from germline, CDR1 is SGHTA and CDR2 is FQGNSA. Trimming cost V 1 base and J 1 base, with 11 bases left between them. CDR3 DNA sequence: TGTGCCAGCAGCTTAGTAAGCCAGTCTGCCAAAAACATTCAGTACTTC. This codes for CASSLVSQSAKNIQYF.

The chain recombines TRBV7-3 with TRBJ2-2; no clear D gene. V dropped 3 bases and J dropped 6 bases, with 5 bases sitting between them. This CDR3 region has 12 residues. Germline V gene data show CDR1 as SGHTA and CDR2 as FQGTGA. CDR3 region: CASSFPPGELFF. CDR3 sequence (DNA): TGTGCCAGCAGCTTCCCCCCCGGGGAGCTGTTTTTT. The full variable domain, in which reference TRBV7-3 and TRBJ2-2 provide the parts outside the CDR3, is GAGVSQTPSNKVTEKGKYVELRCDPISGHTALYWYRQSLGQGPEFLIYFQGTGAADDSGLPNDRFFAVRPEGSVSTLKIQRTERGDSAVYLCASSFPPGELFFGEGSRLTVL.

The V call is TRBV2, the J call TRBJ2-5; 7 nucleotides match TRBD2. This CDR3 is built from 15 residues. V shed 4 bases, J shed 2 bases, and the junction held 7 bases outside the gene matches. Germline V lookup: CDR1 SNHLY, CDR2 FYNNEI. CDR3 nucleotides: TGTGCCAGCAGTGGGGACTATATCGGGCAAGAGACCCAGTACTTC. Amino acids: CASSGDYIGQETQYF.

The gene calls are TRBV3-1 and TRBJ2-7, with D hard to call. CDR3 length equals 15 residues. Germline CDR1 reads LGHDT; CDR2 reads YNNKEL (reference sequence). The germline V and J ends were trimmed by 5 bases and 3 bases, with 17 bases remaining between them. The CDR3 region is CASSVRQAPYYEQYF. CDR3 in DNA: TGTGCCAGCAGCGTGAGGCAGGCCCCCTACTACGAGCAGTACTTC.

This clonotype was seen only a few times. The V gene is TRBV28, the J gene TRBJ2-5; D may be TRBD1 (6 bases). The germline V gene encodes CDR1 MDHEN and CDR2 SYDVKM. CDR3 length: 14 residues. Between the trimmed V and J ends, which lost 5 bases and 6 bases, there was a span of 16 bases. The CDR3 spells CASSATGQVQTQYF. CDR3 coding DNA: TGTGCCAGCAGTGCTACAGGGCAGGTTCAGACCCAGTACTTC.